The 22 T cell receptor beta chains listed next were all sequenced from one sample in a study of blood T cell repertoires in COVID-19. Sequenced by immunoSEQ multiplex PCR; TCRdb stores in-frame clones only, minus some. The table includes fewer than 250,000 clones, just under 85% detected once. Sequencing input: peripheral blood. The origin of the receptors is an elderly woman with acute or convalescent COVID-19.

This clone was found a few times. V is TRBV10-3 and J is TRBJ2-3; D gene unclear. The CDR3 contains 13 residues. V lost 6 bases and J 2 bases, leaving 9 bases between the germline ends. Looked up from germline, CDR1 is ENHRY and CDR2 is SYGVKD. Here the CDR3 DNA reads TGTGCCATCAGAATCGGTGTCACAGATACGCAGTATTTT. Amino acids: CAIRIGVTDTQYF.

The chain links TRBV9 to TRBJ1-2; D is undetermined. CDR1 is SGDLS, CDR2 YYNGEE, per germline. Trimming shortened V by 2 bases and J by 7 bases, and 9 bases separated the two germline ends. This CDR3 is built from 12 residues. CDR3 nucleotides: TGTGCCAGCAGCGTTCCCGCGGGTGGCTACACCTTC. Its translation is CASSVPAGGYTF.

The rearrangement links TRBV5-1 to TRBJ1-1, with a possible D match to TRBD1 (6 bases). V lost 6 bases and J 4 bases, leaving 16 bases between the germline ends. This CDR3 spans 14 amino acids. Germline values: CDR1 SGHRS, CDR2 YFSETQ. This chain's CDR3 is CASTLSGGATEAFF. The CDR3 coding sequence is TGCGCCAGCACCCTCTCCGGGGGGGCCACTGAAGCTTTCTTT.

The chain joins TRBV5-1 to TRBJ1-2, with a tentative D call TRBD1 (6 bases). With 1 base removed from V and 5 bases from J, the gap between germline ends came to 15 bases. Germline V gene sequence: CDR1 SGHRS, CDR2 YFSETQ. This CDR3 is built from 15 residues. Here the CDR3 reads CASSLNAGAGYGYTF. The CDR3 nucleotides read TGCGCCAGCAGCTTGAACGCAGGGGCGGGTTATGGCTACACCTTC.

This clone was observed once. The CDR3: CASSLAWGQLYNEQFF. The CDR3 bases are TGTGCCAGCAGCTTAGCCTGGGGACAGCTATACAATGAGCAGTTCTTC. J is TRBJ2-1 and V is TRBV7-6; 7 positions match TRBD1. The CDR3 covers 16 residues. Germline trimming cut 0 bases from V and 4 bases from J; bases unmatched to any gene: 6. CDR1 and CDR2 (germline): SGHVS, FNYEAQ.

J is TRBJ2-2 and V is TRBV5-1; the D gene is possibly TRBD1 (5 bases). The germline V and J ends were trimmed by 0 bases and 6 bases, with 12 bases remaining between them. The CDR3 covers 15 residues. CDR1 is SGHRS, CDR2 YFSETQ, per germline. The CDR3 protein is CASSLGRVNPGELFF. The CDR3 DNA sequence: TGCGCCAGCAGCTTGGGCAGGGTGAATCCCGGGGAGCTGTTTTTT.

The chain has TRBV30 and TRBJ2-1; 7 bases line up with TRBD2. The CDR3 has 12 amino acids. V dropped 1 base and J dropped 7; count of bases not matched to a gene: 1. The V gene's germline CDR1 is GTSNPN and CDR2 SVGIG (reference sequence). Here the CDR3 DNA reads TGTGCCTGGAGTGATAGCGGGAATGAGCAGTTCTTC. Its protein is CAWSDSGNEQFF.

DNA of the CDR3: TGTGCCAGTAGTATGTTACGGCCCGGGACAGGGCCCGGGAATTCACCCCTCCACTTT. Translating it yields CASSMLRPGTGPGNSPLHF. This sequence joins TRBV19 and TRBJ1-6; TRBD1 matches 9 bases. The CDR3 loop spans 19 amino acids. J lost 7 bases, V lost 3 bases, and 16 bases had no gene match. Germline V gene lookup returns CDR1 LNHDA and CDR2 SQIVND (reference sequence).

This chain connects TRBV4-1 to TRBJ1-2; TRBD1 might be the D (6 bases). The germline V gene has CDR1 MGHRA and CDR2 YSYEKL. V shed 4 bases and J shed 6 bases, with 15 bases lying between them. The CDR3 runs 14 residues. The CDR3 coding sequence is TGCGCCAGCAGCCGTACCGGGACATTCGATGGCTACACCTTC. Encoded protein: CASSRTGTFDGYTF.

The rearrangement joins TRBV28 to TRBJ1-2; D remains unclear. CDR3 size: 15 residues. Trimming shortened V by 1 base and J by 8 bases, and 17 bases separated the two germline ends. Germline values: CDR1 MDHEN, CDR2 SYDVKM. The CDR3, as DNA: TGTGCCAGCAGTTTATTTGGGCGCTCGCAAGGAGGCTACACCTTC. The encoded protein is CASSLFGRSQGGYTF.

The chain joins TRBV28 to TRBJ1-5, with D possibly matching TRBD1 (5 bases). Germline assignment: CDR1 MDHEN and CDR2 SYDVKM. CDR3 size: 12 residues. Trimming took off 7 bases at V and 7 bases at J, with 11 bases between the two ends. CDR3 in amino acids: CASNQGSQPQHF. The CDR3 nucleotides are TGTGCCAGCAACCAGGGTTCGCAGCCCCAGCATTTT. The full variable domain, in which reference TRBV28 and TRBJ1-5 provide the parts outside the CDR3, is DVKVTQSSRYLVKRTGEKVFLECVQDMDHENMFWYRQDPGLGLRLIYFSYDVKMKEKGDIPEGYSVSREKKERFSLILESASTNQTSMYLCASNQGSQPQHFGDGTRLSIL.

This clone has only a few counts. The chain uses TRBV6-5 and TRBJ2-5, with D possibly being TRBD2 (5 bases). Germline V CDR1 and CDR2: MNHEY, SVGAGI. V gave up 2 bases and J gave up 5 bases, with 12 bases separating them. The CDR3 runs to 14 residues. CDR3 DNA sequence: TGTGCCAGCAGTTACCGGGGTTCTCATGAGACCCAGTACTTC. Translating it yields CASSYRGSHETQYF.

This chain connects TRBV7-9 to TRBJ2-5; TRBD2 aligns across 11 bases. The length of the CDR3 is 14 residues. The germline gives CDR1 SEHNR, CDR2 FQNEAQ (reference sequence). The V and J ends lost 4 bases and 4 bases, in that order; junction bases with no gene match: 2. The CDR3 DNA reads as TGTGCCAGCAGCTCGACTAGCGGGGCAGAGACCCAGTACTTC. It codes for CASSSTSGAETQYF.

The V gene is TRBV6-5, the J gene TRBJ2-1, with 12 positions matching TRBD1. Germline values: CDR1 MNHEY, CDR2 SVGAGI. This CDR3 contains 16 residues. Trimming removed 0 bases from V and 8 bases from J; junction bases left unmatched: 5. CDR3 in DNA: TGTGCCAGCAGTTACTCCCGGGACAGGGGGCGAGATGAGCAGTTCTTC. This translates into CASSYSRDRGRDEQFF.

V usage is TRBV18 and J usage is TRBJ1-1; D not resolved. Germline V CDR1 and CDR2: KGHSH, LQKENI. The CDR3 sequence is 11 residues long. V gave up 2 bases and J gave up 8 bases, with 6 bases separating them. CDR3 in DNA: TGTGCCAGCTCACCAGGAGGCGAAGCTTTCTTT. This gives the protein CASSPGGEAFF.

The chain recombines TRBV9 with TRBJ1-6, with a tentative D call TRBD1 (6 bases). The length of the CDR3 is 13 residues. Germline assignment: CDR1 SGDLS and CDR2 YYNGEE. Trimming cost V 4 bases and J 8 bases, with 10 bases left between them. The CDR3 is CASSTRQDSPLHF. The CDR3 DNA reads TGTGCCAGCAGCACCAGACAGGATTCACCCCTCCACTTT.

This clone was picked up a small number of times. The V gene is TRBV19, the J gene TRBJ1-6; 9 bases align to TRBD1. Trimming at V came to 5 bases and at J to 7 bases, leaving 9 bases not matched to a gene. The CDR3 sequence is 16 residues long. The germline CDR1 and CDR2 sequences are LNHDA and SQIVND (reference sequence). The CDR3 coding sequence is TGTGCCAGTAGTGAAGAGGGACAGGGAATAAATTCACCCCTCCACTTT. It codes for CASSEEGQGINSPLHF.

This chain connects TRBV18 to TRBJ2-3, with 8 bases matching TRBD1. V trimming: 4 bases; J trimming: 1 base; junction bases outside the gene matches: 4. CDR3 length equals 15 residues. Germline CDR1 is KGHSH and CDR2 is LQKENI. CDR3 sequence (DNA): TGTGCCAGCTCACGAGGACAGGGAGGCACAGATACGCAGTATTTT. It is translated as CASSRGQGGTDTQYF.

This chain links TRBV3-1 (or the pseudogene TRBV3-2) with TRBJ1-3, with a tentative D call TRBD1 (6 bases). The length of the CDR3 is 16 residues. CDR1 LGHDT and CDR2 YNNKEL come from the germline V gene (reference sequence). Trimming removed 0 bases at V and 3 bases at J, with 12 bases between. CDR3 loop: CASSQDPGALGNTIYF. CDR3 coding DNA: TGTGCCAGCAGCCAAGATCCAGGGGCGCTTGGAAACACCATATATTTT.

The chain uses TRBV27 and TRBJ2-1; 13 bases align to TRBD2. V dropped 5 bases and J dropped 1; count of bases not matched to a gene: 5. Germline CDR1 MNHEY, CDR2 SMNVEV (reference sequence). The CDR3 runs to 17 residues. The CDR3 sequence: CASSHRTSGSSYNEQFF. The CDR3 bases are TGTGCCAGCAGTCACAGGACTAGCGGGAGTTCCTACAATGAGCAGTTCTTC.

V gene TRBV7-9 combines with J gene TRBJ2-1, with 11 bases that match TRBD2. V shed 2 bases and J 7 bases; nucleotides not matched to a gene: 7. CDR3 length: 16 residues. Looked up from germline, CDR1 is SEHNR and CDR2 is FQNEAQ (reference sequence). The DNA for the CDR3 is TGTGCCAGCAGCTTATCGACTAGCGGGATCTTGAATGAGCAGTTCTTC. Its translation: CASSLSTSGILNEQFF. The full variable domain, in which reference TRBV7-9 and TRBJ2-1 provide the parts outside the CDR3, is DTGVSQNPRHKITKRGQNVTFRCDPISEHNRLYWYRQTLGQGPEFLTYFQNEAQLEKSRLLSDRFSAERPKGSFSTLEIQRTEQGDSAMYLCASSLSTSGILNEQFFGPGTRLTVL.

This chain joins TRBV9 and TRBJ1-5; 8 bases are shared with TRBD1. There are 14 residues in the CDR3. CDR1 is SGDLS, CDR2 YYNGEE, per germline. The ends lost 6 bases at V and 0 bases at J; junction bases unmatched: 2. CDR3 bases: TGTGCCAGCAACAGGGGGTCTAGCAATCAGCCCCAGCATTTT. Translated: CASNRGSSNQPQHF.